This T cell receptor beta chain was captured by sequencing in a study of T cells after yellow fever vaccination. Overall study: The SMART-Seq v4 Ultra Low Input method served to prepare the low-cell-number fractions. Study-wide results and caveats: The booster response re-showed most primary clones: roughly 97% CD4, approximately 90% CD8. A faster peak, day 5 versus 15, was reached by the weaker secondary response.

Comment on this clonotype: Antigen: not known.

The TCR cDNA carried a universal primer site and UMIs from 5'RACE template switching. MiXCR was run by TCRdb on the 5' RACE reads, yielding one entry per CDR3 protein. The sample consists of a few hundred thousand distinct CDR3 sequences, 6.2% of them appearing once. Looked up from germline, CDR1 is KGHSH and CDR2 is LQKENI. The CDR3 spans 16 residues. Trimming cost V 3 bases and J 4 bases, with 18 bases left between them. The sample here was PBMCs, taken 5 days after the yellow fever booster vaccination. This TCR was recovered from a man aged 30-40 years who received the YFV17D yellow fever vaccine. V gene TRBV18 combines with J gene TRBJ1-1; D is unresolved. CDR3 in amino acids: CASSPQDALVGTEAFF. CDR3 nucleotides: TGTGCCAGCTCACCCCAGGACGCCCTGGTAGGCACTGAAGCTTTCTTT. Complete variable domain (other parts from reference TRBV18 and TRBJ1-1): NAGVMQNPRHLVRRRGQEARLRCSPMKGHSHVYWYRQLPEEGLKFMVYLQKENIIDESGMPKERFSAEFPKEGPSILRIQQVVRGDSAAYFCASSPQDALVGTEAFFGQGTRLTVV.